The 25 T cell receptor beta chains in this list originate from one sample, sequenced in a study of T cells after yellow fever vaccination. Using its own MiXCR run on the 5' RACE reads, TCRdb lists one record per CDR3 protein. Of about 400,000 distinct CDR3 sequences listed, roughly 6.2% are singletons. Sequenced here: PBMCs, sampled 5 days after the yellow fever booster vaccination. These TCRs come from a man aged 25 to 40 who received the YFV17D yellow fever vaccine.

This clonotype was seen many times. The rearrangement uses TRBV6-5 and TRBJ2-1; 10 positions match TRBD2. The CDR3 spans 15 residues. From germline, CDR1 is MNHEY and CDR2 SVGAGI. V shed 6 bases and J 10 bases; nucleotides not matched to a gene: 12. The CDR3 DNA reads as TGTGCCAGCAGCCGCGGGTCTAGCGGGAGTGACGAGCAGTTCTTC. It translates to CASSRGSSGSDEQFF.

This chain uses TRBV7-2 with TRBJ1-2; D not resolved. In germline, CDR1 is SGHTA, CDR2 FQGNSA. This CDR3 spans 13 amino acids. The V and J ends lost 0 bases and 6 bases respectively, with 8 bases between them. This CDR3 is CASSLAPGDGYTF. For the CDR3, the DNA is TGTGCCAGCAGCTTAGCGCCGGGAGATGGCTACACCTTC.

This clonotype turned up a few times. The J gene is TRBJ2-2, the V gene TRBV6-4; the D gene is possibly TRBD1 (5 bases). The germline V gene encodes CDR1 MRHNA and CDR2 SNTAGT. The CDR3 has 14 amino acids. Between the trimmed V and J ends, which lost 3 bases and 2 bases, there was a span of 7 bases. The DNA for the CDR3 is TGTGCCAGCAGTGAAGGGGTAAACACCGGGGAGCTGTTTTTT. Protein sequence: CASSEGVNTGELFF.

The rearrangement joins TRBV5-1 to TRBJ2-5; 8 positions match TRBD2. CDR1 is SGHRS, CDR2 YFSETQ, per germline. This CDR3 has 15 amino acids. V lost 4 bases and J lost 1; bases outside the gene matches: 6. CDR3 amino acids: CASSPFSGTQETQYF. CDR3 DNA sequence: TGCGCCAGCAGCCCATTTAGCGGGACCCAAGAGACCCAGTACTTC.

This clonotype was found many times. This chain links TRBV6-1 with TRBJ2-2, with D perhaps matching TRBD2 (5 bases). The germline V gene has CDR1 MNHNS and CDR2 SASEGT. The CDR3 loop spans 15 amino acids. The V and J ends lost 5 bases and 1 base respectively, with 11 bases between them. CDR3 coding DNA: TGTGCCAGCAGTCTTCCGGGGTTGAACACCGGGGAGCTGTTTTTT. This translates into CASSLPGLNTGELFF.

This clonotype showed up just once. The junction shows a germline mismatch at one end, possibly a read error. CDR3 loop: CASSLSLAAPYNEQLF. DNA for the CDR3: TGTGCCAGCAGTCTCTCTCTAGCGGCCCCCTACAATGAGCAGCTCTTC. The chain is built from TRBV27 and TRBJ2-1; 7 nucleotides align to TRBD2. Looked up from germline, CDR1 is MNHEY and CDR2 is SMNVEV (reference sequence). The CDR3 is 16 amino acids.

V gene TRBV20-1 combines with J gene TRBJ2-1; no firm D call. V was cut by 6 bases and J by 1 base, with 7 bases left in between. The germline V gene encodes CDR1 DFQATT and CDR2 SNEGSKA (reference sequence). The CDR3 contains 12 residues. The CDR3: CSASMSYNEQFF. CDR3 coding DNA: TGCAGTGCCTCAATGTCCTACAATGAGCAGTTCTTC.

The V and J genes are TRBV28 and TRBJ2-4; D gene ambiguous. The CDR3 covers 12 residues. Germline CDR1 and CDR2: MDHEN and SYDVKM. Trimming removed 2 bases at V and 7 bases at J, with 6 bases between. CDR3 sequence: CASSLNTNIQYF. CDR3 bases: TGTGCCAGCAGTTTAAACACTAACATTCAGTACTTC.

This clonotype showed up just a few times. V and J are TRBV6-2 or TRBV6-3 and TRBJ2-1; 9 nucleotides line up with TRBD2. CDR3 length: 19 amino acids. Germline V lookup: CDR1 MNHEY, CDR2 SVGEGT. The V segment lost 5 bases and the J segment 0 bases; nucleotides outside the gene matches: 14. DNA for the CDR3: TGTGCCAGCAGTACGCTGACTAGCGGAGGTGAGAGCTCCTACAATGAGCAGTTCTTC. Encoded protein: CASSTLTSGGESSYNEQFF.

The chain links TRBV30 to TRBJ2-2; D is possibly TRBD2 (7 bases). CDR3 length: 17 amino acids. From germline, CDR1 is GTSNPN and CDR2 SVGIG (reference sequence). V shed 0 bases and J shed 7 bases, with 21 bases lying between them. The CDR3 nucleotides read TGTGCCTGGAGTGTACGCGGGGGCAGGAAAATGATCGGGGAGCTGTTTTTT. It specifies CAWSVRGGRKMIGELFF. The full variable domain, its missing parts supplied by reference TRBV30 and TRBJ2-2, is SQTIHQWPATLVQPVGSPLSLECTVEGTSNPNLYWYRQAAGRGLQLLFYSVGIGQISSEVPQNLSASRPQDRQFILSSKKLLLSDSGFYLCAWSVRGGRKMIGELFFGEGSRLTVL.

This clonotype was seen a few times. This chain links TRBV7-8 with TRBJ2-1; weak D call: TRBD2 (5 bases). Per the germline V gene, CDR1 is SGHVS and CDR2 is FQNEAQ. V lost 5 bases and J lost 2, with 13 bases in between. This CDR3 is 15 amino acids long. The CDR3 DNA reads as TGTGCCAGCAGCCCCCCGCGGGTAACCTACAATGAGCAGTTCTTC. Its protein product is CASSPPRVTYNEQFF.

In this sample, this clonotype turned up many times. This chain links TRBV5-1 with TRBJ2-3; D ambiguous. Germline V gives CDR1 SGHRS, CDR2 YFSETQ. The CDR3 covers 15 residues. V was trimmed by 0 bases and J by 0 bases, leaving 8 bases between them. The CDR3 sequence: CASSLAGLSTDTQYF. The DNA for the CDR3 is TGCGCCAGCAGCTTGGCCGGGCTTAGCACAGATACGCAGTATTTT.

This chain joins TRBV20-1 and TRBJ2-2; D remains unclear. The V gene lost 3 bases and the J gene lost 7 bases, with 21 bases spanning the gap. CDR3 length: 16 amino acids. The germline V gene encodes CDR1 DFQATT and CDR2 SNEGSKA (reference sequence). The CDR3 bases are TGCAGTGCTAGTTCCTTTTATGGCCCTAGAGGCGGGGAGCTGTTTTTT. Translating gives CSASSFYGPRGGELFF.

This clonotype was picked up a small number of times. The chain links TRBV7-2 to TRBJ1-2, with D possibly matching TRBD1 (5 bases). Germline V gene sequence: CDR1 SGHTA, CDR2 FQGNSA. V was clipped by 1 base and J by 8 bases, with 14 bases between them. This CDR3 spans 14 amino acids. The CDR3 spells CASSLGPGGEGYTF. In DNA form, the CDR3 reads TGTGCCAGCAGCTTAGGACCCGGGGGGGAGGGCTACACCTTC.

The chain employs TRBV11-2 and TRBJ2-7, with D maybe TRBD2 (6 bases). Trimming shortened V by 1 base and J by 0 bases, and 19 bases separated the two germline ends. Germline V gene data show CDR1 as SGHAT and CDR2 as FQNNGV. The CDR3 loop spans 18 amino acids. DNA of the CDR3: TGTGCCAGCAGCTTAGGGGCCCTGACTAGGAGTAGCTCCTACGAGCAGTACTTC. Protein product: CASSLGALTRSSSYEQYF.

This clonotype was picked up a small number of times. Its ends do not fully match the called genes, so a read error is possible. The chain joins TRBV2 to TRBJ2-3, with D possibly matching TRBD1 (6 bases). Per the germline V gene, CDR1 is SNHLY and CDR2 is FYNNEI. The CDR3 has 11 residues. CDR3 region: CASSAGTPYNF. In DNA, the CDR3 is TGTGCCAGCAGTGCCGGGACACCCTATAATTTT.

V usage is TRBV28 and J usage is TRBJ2-7, with D perhaps matching TRBD2 (6 bases). The CDR3 totals 15 residues. Germline V CDR1 and CDR2: MDHEN, SYDVKM. V was cut by 8 bases and J by 2 bases, with 19 bases left in between. The CDR3 region has the DNA TGTGCCAGCGCACCTTGGGGGACGGGAGCCTACGAGCAGTACTTC. As protein: CASAPWGTGAYEQYF.

This clonotype occurred a few times. The chain couples TRBV5-1 to TRBJ1-2; D gene ambiguous. Germline V lookup: CDR1 SGHRS, CDR2 YFSETQ. CDR3 length equals 17 residues. V was trimmed by 0 bases and J by 3 bases, leaving 18 bases between them. In DNA, the CDR3 is TGCGCCAGCAGCTTGGGGGCAACGGTGGGGTTTCACTATGGCTACACCTTC. Protein sequence: CASSLGATVGFHYGYTF.

This clonotype was counted between two and nine times. The V call is TRBV20-1, the J call TRBJ2-4; D is perhaps TRBD1 or TRBD2 (5 bases each). The V end lost 6 bases, the J end lost 11 bases, and 11 bases lay between the germline ends. CDR3 length: 10 residues. Germline loops: CDR1 DFQATT, CDR2 SNEGSKA (reference sequence). The DNA of the CDR3 is TGCAGTGCAGACCGGGACCTTCAGTACTTC. Its protein product is CSADRDLQYF.

This clonotype came up many times. The chain recombines TRBV12-3 or TRBV12-4 with TRBJ2-1, with 9 bases identical to TRBD1. The CDR3 runs to 14 residues. V shed 3 bases, J shed 6 bases, and the junction held 3 bases outside the gene matches. The DNA for the CDR3 is TGTGCCAGCAGTTTGGGACAGGGACGCAATGAGCAGTTCTTC. This codes for CASSLGQGRNEQFF.

The chain carries TRBV20-1 and TRBJ2-2, with 9 bases fitting TRBD2. J gave up 7 bases and V 0 bases, and 6 bases lay outside the gene matches. The germline CDR1 and CDR2 sequences are DFQATT and SNEGSKA (reference sequence). This CDR3 region has 15 residues. The DNA of the CDR3 is TGCAGTGCTAGAGAGACTAGCGGAACCCACGGGGAGCTGTTTTTT. Residues: CSARETSGTHGELFF.

The chain recombines TRBV21-1 with TRBJ2-7. TRBV21-1 is given as a pseudogene. The length of the CDR3 is 13 residues. This CDR3 reads CASTEQMAYEQYF. The CDR3 bases are TGTGCCAGCACCGAACAGATGGCCTACGAGCAGTACTTC.

The chain joins TRBV11-2 to TRBJ2-5; 8 positions match TRBD2. The V gene's germline CDR1 is SGHAT and CDR2 FQNNGV. With 6 bases clipped from V and 5 bases from J, the junction kept 8 bases outside the gene matches. This CDR3 is 14 amino acids long. The CDR3 spells CASSPRAGVETQYF. CDR3 coding DNA: TGTGCCAGCAGTCCCCGAGCGGGAGTGGAGACCCAGTACTTC.

This clonotype turned up a few times. V gene TRBV20-1 combines with J gene TRBJ1-2; D is perhaps TRBD1 (5 bases). The length of the CDR3 is 15 residues. The V and J ends lost 6 bases and 2 bases respectively, with 19 bases between them. Germline CDR1 DFQATT, CDR2 SNEGSKA (reference sequence). The DNA of the CDR3 is TGCAGTGCCAACCCTGGAGGCAGGGTAAACTATGGCTACACCTTC. Translating gives CSANPGGRVNYGYTF.

CDR3 nucleotides: TGTGCCAGCCCCCCTGCCTGGGGGCAGTTGGGGGAGACCCAGTACTTC. This gives the protein CASPPAWGQLGETQYF. The chain links TRBV6-1 to TRBJ2-5; a possible D gene is TRBD1 (6 bases). Germline V gene lookup returns CDR1 MNHNS and CDR2 SASEGT. The CDR3 length is 16 residues. The V end was cut by 8 bases, the J end by 5 bases, with 24 bases between.